A single sample is the source of the 26 T cell receptor beta chains below, sequenced in a study of cytomegalovirus exposure and HLA in healthy donors. A multiplex PCR was run with 60 Vbeta primers and 13 Jbeta primers. Some clones are missing from TCRdb's copy, which holds only in-frame ones; the method was immunoSEQ multiplex PCR. The sample records about 98,000 clones, roughly 77% being singletons. Sequenced material: PBMCs. These receptors all stem from a middle-aged man in good health and CMV-seronegative.

CDR3 sequence: CASSLGQNTEAFF. The CDR3 DNA follows: TGTGCCAGCAGCTTAGGACAGAACACTGAAGCTTTCTTT. This sequence joins TRBV7-6 and TRBJ1-1; no reliable D call. The V end was cut by 1 base, the J end by 1 base, with 4 bases between. The CDR3 consists of 13 residues. Germline CDR1 is SGHVS and CDR2 is FNYEAQ.

V is TRBV7-3 and J is TRBJ2-2, with 9 bases that match TRBD2. CDR1 is SGHTA, CDR2 FQGTGA, per germline. The CDR3 spans 17 residues. Unmatched junction bases numbered 8, after V lost 5 bases and J lost 1 base. CDR3 sequence reads: CASSPGIAGVNTGELFF. The CDR3 region has the DNA TGTGCCAGCAGCCCCGGGATAGCGGGGGTGAACACCGGGGAGCTGTTTTTT.

The rearrangement uses TRBV6-1 and TRBJ1-5, with D perhaps matching TRBD1 (5 bases). The length of the CDR3 is 14 residues. CDR1 is MNHNS, CDR2 SASEGT, per germline. V was clipped by 7 bases and J by 4 bases, with 14 bases between them. This chain's CDR3 is CASNRGGINQPQHF. In DNA form, the CDR3 reads TGTGCCAGCAATCGGGGGGGGATAAATCAGCCCCAGCATTTT.

This chain uses TRBV9 with TRBJ2-7, with D perhaps matching TRBD2 (6 bases). The CDR3 totals 14 residues. Germline V gene data show CDR1 as SGDLS and CDR2 as YYNGEE. V gave up 4 bases and J gave up 2 bases, with 13 bases separating them. CDR3 region: CASSLGTLTYEQYF. CDR3 sequence (DNA): TGTGCCAGCAGCCTAGGGACTTTGACCTACGAGCAGTACTTC.

The chain is built from TRBV5-1 and TRBJ2-3, with D tentatively TRBD2 (5 bases). The CDR3 covers 15 residues. Germline V lookup: CDR1 SGHRS, CDR2 YFSETQ. The ends were cut back, 3 bases at V and 2 bases at J, with 13 bases in the middle. The CDR3 coding sequence is TGCGCCAGCAGCTCCCTAGAGGGATTCACAGATACGCAGTATTTT. This codes for CASSSLEGFTDTQYF.

The chain joins TRBV10-3 to TRBJ2-5; 12 bases line up with TRBD2. CDR1 is ENHRY, CDR2 SYGVKD, per germline. This CDR3 contains 12 residues. V lost 10 bases to trimming and J lost 9 bases; unmatched junction nucleotides: 6. The CDR3, as DNA: TGTGCCACGCTAGCGGGGGGGCCTCCCCAGTACTTC. Encoded protein: CATLAGGPPQYF.

V and J are TRBV5-1 and TRBJ2-7, with D maybe TRBD1 (6 bases). In germline, CDR1 is SGHRS, CDR2 YFSETQ. Trimming stripped 3 bases from V and 5 bases from J, with 6 bases between. There are 11 residues in the CDR3. The CDR3 nucleotides read TGCGCCAGCAGCTGGGGGCACGAGCAGTACTTC. As protein: CASSWGHEQYF. Together with reference TRBV5-1 and TRBJ2-7, the CDR3 gives the full variable domain: KAGVTQTPRYLIKTRGQQVTLSCSPISGHRSVSWYQQTPGQGLQFLFEYFSETQRNKGNFPGRFSGRQFSNSRSEMNVSTLELGDSALYLCASSWGHEQYFGPGTRLTVT.

The chain couples TRBV30 to TRBJ1-2, with 10 bases that match TRBD1. The germline gives CDR1 GTSNPN, CDR2 SVGIG (reference sequence). The ends lost 1 base at V and 7 bases at J; junction bases unmatched: 9. This CDR3 is built from 15 residues. The CDR3 region is CAWSGRDRGFCGYTF. The CDR3 DNA sequence: TGTGCCTGGAGTGGCCGGGACAGGGGTTTCTGTGGCTACACCTTC.

This clone was detected a few times. The chain carries TRBV9 and TRBJ2-1, with 8 bases matching TRBD2. With V trimmed by 0 bases and J by 5 bases, 7 bases remained unmatched. The germline gives CDR1 SGDLS, CDR2 YYNGEE. The CDR3 has 16 amino acids. The CDR3: CASSVVSRGADNEQFF. In DNA form, the CDR3 reads TGTGCCAGCAGCGTAGTTTCGCGGGGGGCTGACAATGAGCAGTTCTTC.

This clone was recorded only once. The chain is built from TRBV28 and TRBJ1-5, with TRBD1 identical over 10 bases. This CDR3 spans 18 amino acids. V lost 6 bases to trimming and J lost 0 bases; unmatched junction nucleotides: 11. Germline CDR1 and CDR2: MDHEN and SYDVKM. CDR3 sequence: CASRYGTGASYSNQPQHF. DNA for the CDR3: TGTGCCAGCAGGTACGGGACAGGGGCGAGCTATAGCAATCAGCCCCAGCATTTT.

This chain connects TRBV19 to TRBJ1-4; D is unclear. Trimming stripped 3 bases from V and 17 bases from J, with 16 bases between. The germline CDR1 and CDR2 sequences are LNHDA and SQIVND (reference sequence). The CDR3 is 12 amino acids. Here the CDR3 reads CASSIGGDIIFF. The CDR3 DNA reads as TGTGCCAGTAGTATCGGAGGAGACATTATCTTTTTT.

CDR3 nucleotide sequence: TGTGCCAGCAGCGTAGACGGAGCAGGGGCGTCCTACAATGAGCAGTTCTTC. Translation: CASSVDGAGASYNEQFF. The chain links TRBV9 to TRBJ2-1; TRBD1 might be the D (6 bases). Germline V gives CDR1 SGDLS, CDR2 YYNGEE. The CDR3 extends over 17 amino acids. Deletions cut 0 bases from V and 1 base from J, with 14 bases between.

The rearrangement joins TRBV6-5 to TRBJ1-5, with 8 bases fitting TRBD1. The CDR3 consists of 15 residues. V was pared by 5 bases and J by 6 bases, with 9 bases of the junction left unmatched. The V gene's germline CDR1 is MNHEY and CDR2 SVGAGI. The CDR3 region has the DNA TGTGCCAGCAGTAGTAGACAGGGGATGGGTCAGCCCCAGCATTTT. Its protein is CASSSRQGMGQPQHF.

The chain employs TRBV7-9 and TRBJ1-1, with D possibly matching TRBD1 (6 bases). Trimming removed 5 bases at V and 0 bases at J, with 16 bases between. The CDR3 is made up of 16 amino acids. Germline-derived CDR1 and CDR2 are SEHNR and FQNEAQ (reference sequence). The CDR3 region has the DNA TGTGCCAGCAGCACCACTCTTGGACAGTTGAACACTGAAGCTTTCTTT. Protein sequence: CASSTTLGQLNTEAFF.

This sequence joins TRBV2 and TRBJ2-1; TRBD1 might be the D (5 bases). Trimming removed 7 bases at V and 7 bases at J, with 14 bases between. The germline CDR1 and CDR2 sequences are SNHLY and FYNNEI. CDR3 size: 13 residues. CDR3 sequence reads: CASNRPEKNEQFF. The DNA for the CDR3 is TGTGCCAGCAACAGGCCGGAGAAGAATGAGCAGTTCTTC. Combining the CDR3 with reference TRBV2 and TRBJ2-1 gives the whole variable domain EPEVTQTPSHQVTQMGQEVILRCVPISNHLYFYWYRQILGQKVEFLVSFYNNEISEKSEIFDDQFSVERPDGSNFTLKIRSTKLEDSAMYFCASNRPEKNEQFFGPGTRLTVL.

The chain recombines TRBV9 with TRBJ2-6, with D maybe TRBD1 (6 bases). CDR1 and CDR2 (germline): SGDLS, YYNGEE. The CDR3 loop spans 15 amino acids. The V end was cut by 4 bases, the J end by 2 bases, with 10 bases between. Written as DNA, the CDR3 is TGTGCCAGCAGCCAGCAGGGGCCTGGGGCCAACGTCCTGACTTTC. Translation gives CASSQQGPGANVLTF.

The chain carries TRBV10-3 and TRBJ2-5; no firm D call. The J call could be wrong; TRBJ2-7 is a better fit for the DNA end. CDR1 ENHRY and CDR2 SYGVKD come from the germline V gene. The CDR3 extends over 12 amino acids. The CDR3 here is CAISGLSYEQYF. CDR3 sequence (DNA): TGTGCCATCAGTGGCCTGTCCTACGAGCAGTACTTC.

This chain links TRBV7-2 with TRBJ2-2; TRBD1 is a possible D gene (5 bases). The CDR3 runs to 15 residues. V lost 5 bases to trimming and J lost 6 bases, with 16 bases between them. Germline assignment: CDR1 SGHTA and CDR2 FQGNSA. CDR3 nucleotides: TGTGCCAGCAGCCACCGGACACAGAGCCCCGGGGAGCTGTTTTTT. Residues: CASSHRTQSPGELFF.

The J gene is TRBJ2-7, the V gene TRBV30, with D possibly matching TRBD1 (6 bases). This CDR3 comprises 13 residues. CDR1 and CDR2 from the germline V gene are GTSNPN and SVGIG (reference sequence). Trimming took 2 bases from V and 6 from J, leaving 14 bases between them. CDR3 sequence: CAWSSGGIIEQYF. DNA of the CDR3: TGTGCCTGGAGTAGTGGGGGCATTATCGAGCAGTACTTC.

The chain uses TRBV7-2 and TRBJ2-1, with 9 bases matching TRBD2. Germline V gives CDR1 SGHTA, CDR2 FQGNSA. This CDR3 has 17 amino acids. Losses at the gene ends were 2 bases for V and 0 bases for J; bases not matched to a gene: 5. CDR3 protein: CASSLTGGGASYNEQFF. DNA of the CDR3: TGTGCCAGCAGCTTAACCGGCGGGGGGGCCTCCTACAATGAGCAGTTCTTC.

The V gene is TRBV6-5, the J gene TRBJ2-7; D not certain. The V gene lost 0 bases and the J gene lost 2 bases, with 11 bases spanning the gap. Germline assignment: CDR1 MNHEY and CDR2 SVGAGI. The CDR3 sequence is 15 residues long. The CDR3: CASSYSPVNAYEQYF. The CDR3 DNA reads as TGTGCCAGCAGTTACTCACCGGTGAATGCCTACGAGCAGTACTTC.

This chain connects TRBV9 to TRBJ2-2; D is perhaps TRBD2 (6 bases). Germline CDR1 and CDR2: SGDLS and YYNGEE. CDR3 length: 19 residues. Trimming removed 3 bases from V and 1 base from J, with 22 bases in between. CDR3 loop: CASSASPRVAEMNTGELFF. CDR3 in DNA: TGTGCCAGCAGCGCCTCCCCGAGGGTAGCGGAGATGAACACCGGGGAGCTGTTTTTT.

CDR3 sequence: CASSQDLRGWNTEAFF. In nucleotides, the CDR3 is TGCGCCAGCAGCCAAGATCTCCGCGGGTGGAACACTGAAGCTTTCTTT. The chain carries TRBV4-3 and TRBJ1-1; D unclear. There are 16 residues in the CDR3. Between the trimmed V and J ends, which lost 0 bases and 1 base, there was a span of 12 bases. In germline, CDR1 is LGHNA, CDR2 YSLEER.

The sample holds one count of this clone. V and J are TRBV30 and TRBJ2-3, with D tentatively TRBD2 (5 bases). This CDR3 contains 15 residues. V was cut by 7 bases and J by 3 bases, with 20 bases left in between. Per the germline V gene, CDR1 is GTSNPN and CDR2 is SVGIG (reference sequence). CDR3 sequence: CAYTGRTGWTDTQYF. CDR3 nucleotides: TGTGCCTACACTGGACGGACGGGATGGACAGATACGCAGTATTTT.

This clone was seen a single time. The CDR3 nucleotides read TGTGCCAGCAGTAACGGACAGCTTACGCAGTATTTT. Translated: CASSNGQLTQYF. The chain employs TRBV6-5 and TRBJ2-3, with D possibly TRBD1 on 6 matching bases. Trimming left V 5 bases short and J 8 bases short, with 11 bases between. Germline assignment: CDR1 MNHEY and CDR2 SVGAGI. This CDR3 has 12 residues.

The chain joins TRBV9 to TRBJ1-2, with a weak D call TRBD1 (6 bases). With 0 bases removed from V and 8 bases from J, the gap between germline ends came to 14 bases. Germline lookup yields CDR1 SGDLS and CDR2 YYNGEE. The CDR3 loop spans 14 amino acids. The CDR3 coding sequence is TGTGCCAGCAGCGTAGCTCCCGGGGGGGCCGGCTACACCTTC. Protein product: CASSVAPGGAGYTF. Filled out from reference TRBV9 and TRBJ1-2, the complete variable domain reads DSGVTQTPKHLITATGQRVTLRCSPRSGDLSVYWYQQSLDQGLQFLIQYYNGEERAKGNILERFSAQQFPDLHSELNLSSLELGDSALYFCASSVAPGGAGYTFGSGTRLTVV.